Sequencing of this T cell receptor (beta chain) was carried out in a study of regulatory T cells in long-lasting Graves disease. General observations from the study: TCR diversity was lower in persistent than newly diagnosed Graves' disease.

Time point given: newly diagnosed GD, antithyroid drugs for less than 3 months. PBMCs were the source of the RNA used for TCR sequencing. The CDR3 extends over 13 amino acids. Germline CDR1 reads DFQATT; CDR2 reads SNEGSKA (reference sequence). The V and J ends lost 4 bases and 10 bases respectively, with 14 bases between them. A note on this clonotype: Antigen unknown.

Combining iRepertoire HTBI primers with Arm-PCR of CDR3 regions, the authors built TCR beta libraries. Using its own MiXCR run on the multiplex PCR reads, TCRdb lists one record per CDR3 protein. This table holds fewer than 550,000 distinct CDR3 sequences, 15% to 20% found once. This sample also appeared in a second study, on T cells in Graves' hyperthyroidism and ophthalmopathy.

The sequence was obtained from a woman aged 35-60 years with Graves disease. The material was peripheral blood mononuclear cells (PBMCs), obtained at new diagnosis, from a patient treated with antithyroid drugs. The chain has TRBV20-1 and TRBJ1-6; possibly TRBD1 for D (6 bases). CDR3 DNA: TGCAGTGCTAAACAGGGACTAGGGTCACCCCTCCACTTT. It is translated as CSAKQGLGSPLHF.